This T cell receptor (beta chain) came from a study of T cells in Graves' hyperthyroidism and ophthalmopathy. Overall study results and limits: From stable hyperthyroidism, ophthalmopathy was set apart by a 13 V-J model.

Uncontrolled infections, other autoimmune diseases, pregnancy or lactation led to exclusion of patients. The diagnostic basis comprised clinical symptoms, serum thyroxine and TRAb, thyroid ultrasound and orbital computed tomography. There are many counts of this clonotype. Its matching antigen is unknown. The CDR3 regions of TCR beta were amplified from RNA transcripts. TCR CDR3 regions were first amplified by RT-PCR with HTBI primers. In TCRdb, the multiplex PCR reads were re-called with MiXCR into one record per CDR3 protein. This table has about 400,000 distinct CDR3 sequences, 11% to 15% appearing once. The sequence derives from a man aged 45-65 years with Graves' ophthalmopathy. Sequenced: blood.

The DNA for the CDR3 is TGTGCCAGCAGCCCAGTTGGGAAGCCGGATACGCAGTATTTT. Its translation: CASSPVGKPDTQYF. The V and J genes are TRBV12-3 or TRBV12-4 and TRBJ2-3; the D is unclear. There are 14 residues in the CDR3. Deletions cut 6 bases from V and 6 bases from J, with 16 bases between.